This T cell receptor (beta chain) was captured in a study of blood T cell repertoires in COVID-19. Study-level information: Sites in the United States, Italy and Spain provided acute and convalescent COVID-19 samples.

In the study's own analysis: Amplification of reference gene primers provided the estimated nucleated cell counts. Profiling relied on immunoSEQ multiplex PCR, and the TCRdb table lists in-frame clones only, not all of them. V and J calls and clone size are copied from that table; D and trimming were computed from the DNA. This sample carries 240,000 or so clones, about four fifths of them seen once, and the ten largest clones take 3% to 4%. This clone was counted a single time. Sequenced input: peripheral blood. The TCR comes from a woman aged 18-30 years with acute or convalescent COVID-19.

The CDR3 sequence is CASSLWQQETQYF. In DNA, the CDR3 is TGTGCCAGCAGCTTATGGCAGCAAGAGACCCAGTACTTC. This chain joins TRBV7-3 and TRBJ2-5, with unresolved D. The CDR3 runs to 13 residues. Germline V gene lookup returns CDR1 SGHTA and CDR2 FQGTGA. The V gene lost 2 bases and the J gene lost 2 bases, with 6 bases spanning the gap.